This T cell receptor (beta chain) was recovered during a study of blood T cells in healthy people across ages. Through a sample-barcoded 5' primer and a J-beta primer mix, a second PCR was run for roughly 6 to 11 cycles. The authors tagged each cDNA molecule using a template-switch adaptor with 12 random nucleotides. MiXCR, applied by TCRdb to the 5' RACE reads, yields one record per CDR3 protein. The data show hundreds of thousands of distinct CDR3 sequences, roughly 60% seen once. This CDR3 comprises 16 residues. With V trimmed by 0 bases and J by 3 bases, 8 bases remained unmatched. Germline CDR1 and CDR2: LGHNA and YSLEER.

The chain carries TRBV4-3 and TRBJ2-7; 7 nucleotides match TRBD1. This clonotype was obtained from a man younger than 45 in good health. Sequencing input: blood. The CDR3 DNA follows: TGCGCCAGCAGCCAAGAGGGGCGGACAGGACACTACGAGCAGTACTTC. This codes for CASSQEGRTGHYEQYF.